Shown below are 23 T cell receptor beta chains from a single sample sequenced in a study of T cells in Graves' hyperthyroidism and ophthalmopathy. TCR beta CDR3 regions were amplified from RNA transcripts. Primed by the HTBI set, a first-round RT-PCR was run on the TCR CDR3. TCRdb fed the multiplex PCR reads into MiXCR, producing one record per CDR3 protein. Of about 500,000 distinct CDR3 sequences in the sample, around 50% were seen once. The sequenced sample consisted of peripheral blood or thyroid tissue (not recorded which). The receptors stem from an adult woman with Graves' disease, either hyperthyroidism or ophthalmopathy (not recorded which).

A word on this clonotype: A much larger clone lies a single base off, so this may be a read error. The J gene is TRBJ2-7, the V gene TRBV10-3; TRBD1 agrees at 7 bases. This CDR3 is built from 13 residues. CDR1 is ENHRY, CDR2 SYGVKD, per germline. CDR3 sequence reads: CAISESRGYGQYF. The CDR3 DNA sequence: TGTGCCATCAGTGAGTCCAGGGGGTACGGGCAGTACTTC.

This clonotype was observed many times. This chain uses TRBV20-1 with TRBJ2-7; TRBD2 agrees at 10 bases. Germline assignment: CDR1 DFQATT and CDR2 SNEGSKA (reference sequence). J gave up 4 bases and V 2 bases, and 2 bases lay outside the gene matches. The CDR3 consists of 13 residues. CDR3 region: CSARTSGTYEQYF. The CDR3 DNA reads TGCAGTGCTAGAACTAGCGGGACGTACGAGCAGTACTTC.

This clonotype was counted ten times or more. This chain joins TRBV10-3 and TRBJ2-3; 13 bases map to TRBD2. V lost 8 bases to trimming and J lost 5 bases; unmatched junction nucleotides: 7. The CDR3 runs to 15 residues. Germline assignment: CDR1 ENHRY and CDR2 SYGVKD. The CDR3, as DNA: TGTGCCATCCGAACTAGCGGGAGGGCTGGAGATACGCAGTATTTT. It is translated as CAIRTSGRAGDTQYF.

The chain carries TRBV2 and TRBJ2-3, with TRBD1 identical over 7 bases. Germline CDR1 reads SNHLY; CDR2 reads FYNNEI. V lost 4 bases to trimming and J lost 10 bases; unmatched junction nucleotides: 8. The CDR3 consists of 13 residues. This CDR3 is CASSGLGTVAQYF. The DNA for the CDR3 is TGTGCCAGCAGTGGATTGGGGACAGTGGCGCAGTATTTT.

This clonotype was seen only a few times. The CDR3 loop reads CASSYRGNSNYGYTF. The CDR3 DNA reads as TGTGCCAGCAGTTACCGCGGCAACTCCAACTATGGCTACACCTTC. The chain uses TRBV6-5 and TRBJ1-2; D not certain. CDR1 MNHEY and CDR2 SVGAGI come from the germline V gene. The CDR3 has 15 amino acids. The V end lost 2 bases, the J end lost 2 bases, and 12 bases lay between the germline ends.

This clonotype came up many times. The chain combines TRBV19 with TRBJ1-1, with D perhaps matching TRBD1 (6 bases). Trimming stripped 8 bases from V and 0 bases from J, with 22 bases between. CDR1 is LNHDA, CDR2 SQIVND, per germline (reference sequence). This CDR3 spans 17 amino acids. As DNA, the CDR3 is TGTGCCAGTTCCACAGGGAAAAGGCTACTCATGAACACTGAAGCTTTCTTT. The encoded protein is CASSTGKRLLMNTEAFF.

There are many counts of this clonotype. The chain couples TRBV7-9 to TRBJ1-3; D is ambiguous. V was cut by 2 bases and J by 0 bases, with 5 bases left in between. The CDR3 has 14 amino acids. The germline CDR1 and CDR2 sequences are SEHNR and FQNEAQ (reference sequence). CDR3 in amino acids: CASSLQNSGNTIYF. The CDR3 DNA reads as TGTGCCAGCAGCTTACAGAACTCTGGAAACACCATATATTTT.

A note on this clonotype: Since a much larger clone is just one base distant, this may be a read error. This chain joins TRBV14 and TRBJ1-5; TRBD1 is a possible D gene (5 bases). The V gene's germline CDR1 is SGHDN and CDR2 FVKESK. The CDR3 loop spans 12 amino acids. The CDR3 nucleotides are TGTGCCAGCGGCCAAGTGCAGGGGCCCCAGCATTTT. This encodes CASGQVQGPQHF.

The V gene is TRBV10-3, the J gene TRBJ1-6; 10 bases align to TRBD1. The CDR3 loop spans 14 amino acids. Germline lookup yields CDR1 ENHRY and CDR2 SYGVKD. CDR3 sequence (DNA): TGTGCTAGGAAGACCGGACAGGGGGATTCACCCCTCCACTTT. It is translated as CARKTGQGDSPLHF.

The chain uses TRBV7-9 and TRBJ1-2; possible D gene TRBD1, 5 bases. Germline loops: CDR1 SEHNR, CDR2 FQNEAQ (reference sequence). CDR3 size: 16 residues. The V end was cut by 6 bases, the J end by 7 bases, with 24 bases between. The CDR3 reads CASSARGDGLWGGYTF. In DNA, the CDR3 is TGTGCCAGCAGTGCTAGAGGGGACGGATTGTGGGGTGGCTACACCTTC. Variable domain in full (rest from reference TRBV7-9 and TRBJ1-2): DTGVSQNPRHKITKRGQNVTFRCDPISEHNRLYWYRQTLGQGPEFLTYFQNEAQLEKSRLLSDRFSAERPKGSFSTLEIQRTEQGDSAMYLCASSARGDGLWGGYTFGSGTRLTVV.

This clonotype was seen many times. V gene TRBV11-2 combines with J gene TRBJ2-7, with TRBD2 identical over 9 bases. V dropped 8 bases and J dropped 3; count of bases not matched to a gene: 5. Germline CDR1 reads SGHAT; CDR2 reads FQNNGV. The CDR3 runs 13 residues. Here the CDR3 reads CASAAGGNYEQYF. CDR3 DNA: TGTGCCAGCGCAGCGGGAGGTAACTACGAGCAGTACTTC.

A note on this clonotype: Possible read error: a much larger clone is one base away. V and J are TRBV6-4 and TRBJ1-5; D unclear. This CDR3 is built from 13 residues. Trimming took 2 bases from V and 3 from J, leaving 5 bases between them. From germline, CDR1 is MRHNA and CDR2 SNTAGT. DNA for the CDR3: TGTGCCAGCAGTGACAGGATCAATCAGCCCCAGCATTTT. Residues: CASSDRINQPQHF.

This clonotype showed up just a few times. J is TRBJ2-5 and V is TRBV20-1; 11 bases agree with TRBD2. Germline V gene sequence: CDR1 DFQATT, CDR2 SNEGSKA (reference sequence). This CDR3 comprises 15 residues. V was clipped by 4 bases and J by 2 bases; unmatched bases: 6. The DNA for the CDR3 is TGCAGTGCTACCTCGGGACTAGCGGCGCAAGAGACCCAGTACTTC. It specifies CSATSGLAAQETQYF.

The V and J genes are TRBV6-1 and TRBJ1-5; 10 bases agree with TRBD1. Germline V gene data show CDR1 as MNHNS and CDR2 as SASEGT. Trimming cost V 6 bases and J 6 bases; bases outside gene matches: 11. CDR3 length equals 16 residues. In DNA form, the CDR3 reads TGTGCCAGCAGGCGGACAGGGGGGGGTTGGGGTCAGCCCCAGCATTTT. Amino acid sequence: CASRRTGGGWGQPQHF.

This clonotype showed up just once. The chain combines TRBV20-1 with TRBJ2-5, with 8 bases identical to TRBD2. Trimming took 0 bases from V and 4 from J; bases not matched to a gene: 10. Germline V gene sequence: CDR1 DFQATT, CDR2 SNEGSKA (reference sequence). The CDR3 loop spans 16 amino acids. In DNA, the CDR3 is TGCAGTGCTAGAGACCGGACTAGCAACTGGGGAGAGACCCAGTACTTC. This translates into CSARDRTSNWGETQYF.

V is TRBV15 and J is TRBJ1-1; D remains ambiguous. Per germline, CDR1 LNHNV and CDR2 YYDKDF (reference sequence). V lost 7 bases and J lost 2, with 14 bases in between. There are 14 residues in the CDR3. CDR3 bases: TGTGCCACCACCGTGGGCTCTGGAAACACTGAAGCTTTCTTT. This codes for CATTVGSGNTEAFF.

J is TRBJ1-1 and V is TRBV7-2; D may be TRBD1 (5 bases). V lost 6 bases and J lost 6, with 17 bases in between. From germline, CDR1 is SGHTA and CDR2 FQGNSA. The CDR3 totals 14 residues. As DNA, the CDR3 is TGTGCCAGCAGACGGGACCTGGGTCGATCTGAAGCTTTCTTT. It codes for CASRRDLGRSEAFF.

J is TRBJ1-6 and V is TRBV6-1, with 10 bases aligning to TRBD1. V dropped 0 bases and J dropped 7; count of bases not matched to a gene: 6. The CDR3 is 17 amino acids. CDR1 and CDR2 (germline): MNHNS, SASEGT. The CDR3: CASSEALEDRGNSPLHF. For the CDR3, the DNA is TGTGCCAGCAGTGAAGCGCTCGAGGACAGGGGGAATTCACCCCTCCACTTT.

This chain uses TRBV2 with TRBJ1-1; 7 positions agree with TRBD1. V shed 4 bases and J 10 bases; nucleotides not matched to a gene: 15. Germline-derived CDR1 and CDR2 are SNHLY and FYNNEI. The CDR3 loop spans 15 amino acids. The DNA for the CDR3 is TGTGCCAGCAGTGGACAGGGTATCCGAGAGACAGGAGCTTTCTTT. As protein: CASSGQGIRETGAFF.

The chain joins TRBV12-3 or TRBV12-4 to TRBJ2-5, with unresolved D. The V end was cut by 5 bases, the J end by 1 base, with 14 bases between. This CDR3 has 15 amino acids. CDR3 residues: CASSPPLRAQETQYF. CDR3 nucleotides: TGTGCCAGCAGTCCCCCCCTCCGGGCCCAAGAGACCCAGTACTTC.

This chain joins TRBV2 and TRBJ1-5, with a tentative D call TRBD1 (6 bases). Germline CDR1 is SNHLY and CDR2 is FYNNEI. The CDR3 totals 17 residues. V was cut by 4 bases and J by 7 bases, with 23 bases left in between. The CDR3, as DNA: TGTGCCAGCAGTGTCCTTTTCTTCGGGGGGGCTGAACAGCCCCAGCATTTT. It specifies CASSVLFFGGAEQPQHF. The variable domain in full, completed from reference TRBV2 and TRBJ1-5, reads EPEVTQTPSHQVTQMGQEVILRCVPISNHLYFYWYRQILGQKVEFLVSFYNNEISEKSEIFDDQFSVERPDGSNFTLKIRSTKLEDSAMYFCASSVLFFGGAEQPQHFGDGTRLSIL.

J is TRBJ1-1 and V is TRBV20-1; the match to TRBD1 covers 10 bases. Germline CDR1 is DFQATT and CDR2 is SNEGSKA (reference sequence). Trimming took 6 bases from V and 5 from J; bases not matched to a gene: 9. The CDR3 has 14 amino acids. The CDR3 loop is CSAIPGQGLTEAFF. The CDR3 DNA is TGCAGTGCCATACCGGGACAGGGGTTAACTGAAGCTTTCTTT.

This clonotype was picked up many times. This chain's CDR3 is CSEGRDGTQYF. In nucleotides, the CDR3 is TGCAGTGAGGGCAGGGACGGGACCCAGTACTTC. The chain links TRBV20-1 to TRBJ2-5; D may correspond to TRBD1 or TRBD2 (5 bases each). The V gene lost 7 bases and the J gene lost 7 bases, with 13 bases spanning the gap. CDR3 length: 11 residues. Germline V lookup: CDR1 DFQATT, CDR2 SNEGSKA (reference sequence).